This T cell receptor beta chain appears in the sequencing data of a study of blood T cells in healthy people across ages. Broader study findings: The study could not conclusively compare naive and antigen-experienced cells, given its unsorted PBMCs.

With regard to this clonotype: Its specificity is not known.

With a J-beta primer mix and a sample-barcoded 5' primer, a second PCR ran about 7 to 11 cycles. TCRdb fed the 5' RACE reads into MiXCR, producing one record per CDR3 protein. This table holds around 520,000 distinct CDR3 sequences, roughly a quarter found once. Per sample, no less than 5 micrograms of total RNA were extracted. This CDR3 is 19 amino acids long. V lost 1 base, J lost 0 bases, and 16 bases lay in between. The sample was also reused in another study, on T cells of mothers and their children. That work contributes: Compared with unrelated pairs, related mother-child pairs had slightly higher, non-significant overlap. Clones that were microchimeric and persistent were not detected among T cells.

The rearrangement uses TRBV12-3 or TRBV12-4 and TRBJ2-6, with D possibly matching TRBD1 (5 bases). The clonotype originates from a boy aged 2-15 years in good health. Sequenced sample: blood. For the CDR3, the DNA is TGTGCCAGCAGTTTAGGGCGGTGGGGCAGAGCCTCTGGGGCCAACGTCCTGACTTTC. It codes for CASSLGRWGRASGANVLTF.